Each of the 13 T cell receptor beta chains below was sequenced from the same sample in a study of cytomegalovirus exposure and HLA in healthy donors. It was with 60 Vbeta and 13 Jbeta primers that the PCR ran. Using immunoSEQ multiplex PCR, the repertoire was profiled, and TCRdb retains in-frame clones only, with some absent. The sample has about 160,000 clones, 84% seen once. Input material: PBMCs. Source of these receptors: a man in his fifties in good health and CMV-seropositive.

The rearrangement uses TRBV2 and TRBJ1-5, with TRBD1 matching over 7 bases. The V segment lost 3 bases and the J segment 7 bases; nucleotides outside the gene matches: 9. CDR3 length: 15 amino acids. Per the germline V gene, CDR1 is SNHLY and CDR2 is FYNNEI. CDR3 sequence reads: CASSDGRGNVQPQHF. For the CDR3, the DNA is TGTGCCAGCAGTGATGGCAGGGGGAACGTCCAGCCCCAGCATTTT.

The chain uses TRBV9 and TRBJ2-1; maybe TRBD2 (5 bases). The CDR3 spans 14 residues. Looked up from germline, CDR1 is SGDLS and CDR2 is YYNGEE. Trimming cost V 3 bases and J 6 bases, with 13 bases left between them. In DNA, the CDR3 is TGTGCCAGCAGCGGGGTACTAGTGGGCAATGAGCAGTTCTTC. The encoded protein is CASSGVLVGNEQFF.

The chain combines TRBV25-1 with TRBJ1-5; TRBD1 matches 9 bases. Germline loops: CDR1 MGHDK, CDR2 SYGVNS. The CDR3 consists of 16 residues. The V gene end was trimmed by 3 bases and the J gene end by 6 bases; junction bases not matched to a gene: 9. The CDR3 spells CASSEAGTGPFQPQHF. For the CDR3, the DNA is TGTGCCAGCAGTGAGGCCGGGACAGGGCCTTTTCAGCCCCAGCATTTT.

The rearrangement joins TRBV9 to TRBJ1-2; D gene ambiguous. The CDR3 is 13 residues long. CDR1 SGDLS and CDR2 YYNGEE come from the germline V gene. With 0 bases removed from V and 3 bases from J, the gap between germline ends came to 6 bases. CDR3 coding DNA: TGTGCCAGCAGCGTAGGAAGCTACTATGGCTACACCTTC. Translated: CASSVGSYYGYTF.

The chain has TRBV9 and TRBJ1-2, with D unresolved. CDR1 SGDLS and CDR2 YYNGEE come from the germline V gene. The length of the CDR3 is 12 residues. Deletions cut 3 bases from V and 3 bases from J, with 6 bases between. The CDR3 DNA sequence: TGTGCCAGCAGCGCTACGGACTATGGCTACACCTTC. Its translation is CASSATDYGYTF. The whole variable domain, filled in from reference TRBV9 and TRBJ1-2, reads DSGVTQTPKHLITATGQRVTLRCSPRSGDLSVYWYQQSLDQGLQFLIQYYNGEERAKGNILERFSAQQFPDLHSELNLSSLELGDSALYFCASSATDYGYTFGSGTRLTVV.

The genes are TRBV4-1 and TRBJ2-7; 12 nucleotides match TRBD2. The CDR3 contains 15 residues. The J segment lost 3 bases and the V segment lost 3 bases, leaving 3 bases of the junction unmatched. Germline CDR1 MGHRA, CDR2 YSYEKL. CDR3 in DNA: TGCGCCAGCAGCCATGAGACTAGCGGGAGCTACGAGCAGTACGTC. It yields the protein CASSHETSGSYEQYV.

This sequence joins TRBV7-6 and TRBJ2-5; D remains ambiguous. The CDR3 has 14 amino acids. The V end was cut by 5 bases, the J end by 5 bases, with 15 bases between. Germline CDR1 and CDR2: SGHVS and FNYEAQ. This CDR3 reads CASSPTSFQETQYF. CDR3 coding DNA: TGTGCCAGCAGCCCCACGTCGTTTCAGGAGACCCAGTACTTC.

This chain uses TRBV6-7 with TRBJ1-2; D is possibly TRBD1 (5 bases). TRBV6-7 is filed as an ORF, its function uncertain. The V and J ends lost 4 bases and 7 bases respectively, with 25 bases between them. The CDR3 is 17 residues long. Written as DNA, the CDR3 is TGTGCCAGCAGTTCCTTGACCCGACAGAAACCGCTGGTTGGCTACACCTTC. Its translation: CASSSLTRQKPLVGYTF.

This chain uses TRBV30 with TRBJ1-3; tentative D call: TRBD1 (5 bases). This CDR3 has 14 residues. Trimming took 4 bases from V and 0 from J, leaving 10 bases between them. CDR1 is GTSNPN and CDR2 is SVGIG in the germline V gene (reference sequence). Here the CDR3 reads CAWKTGGSGNTIYF. The CDR3 DNA reads as TGTGCCTGGAAGACGGGGGGCTCTGGAAACACCATATATTTT.

The V gene is TRBV19, the J gene TRBJ2-7; TRBD1 aligns across 8 bases. The germline CDR1 and CDR2 sequences are LNHDA and SQIVND (reference sequence). The J segment lost 3 bases and the V segment lost 7 bases, leaving 8 bases of the junction unmatched. This CDR3 is built from 14 residues. CDR3 DNA: TGTGCCAGTAAGGCCCGGACAGGGTTCTACGAGCAGTACTTC. This gives the protein CASKARTGFYEQYF.

V and J are TRBV11-2 and TRBJ2-2; D may be TRBD2 (6 bases). Germline V gives CDR1 SGHAT, CDR2 FQNNGV. The CDR3 is 16 amino acids. The V end was cut by 5 bases, the J end by 5 bases, with 18 bases between. CDR3 sequence reads: CASSHSMAGSTGELFF. CDR3 in DNA: TGTGCCAGCAGCCATAGTATGGCCGGGAGTACCGGGGAGCTGTTTTTT.

V gene TRBV10-3 combines with J gene TRBJ1-3; TRBD1 is a possible D gene (5 bases). Trimming cost V 11 bases and J 4 bases, with 21 bases left between them. The germline V gene encodes CDR1 ENHRY and CDR2 SYGVKD. CDR3 length: 15 residues. CDR3 region: CASRPAGRTGNTIYF. The CDR3, as DNA: TGTGCCTCGCGCCCAGCGGGGCGAACGGGAAACACCATATATTTT.

This chain links TRBV7-3 with TRBJ2-2; 10 bases are shared with TRBD1. The CDR3 spans 15 residues. Germline assignment: CDR1 SGHTA and CDR2 FQGTGA. The J segment lost 6 bases and the V segment lost 4 bases, leaving 5 bases of the junction unmatched. The CDR3 loop is CASSSGTGVSGELFF. In DNA, the CDR3 is TGTGCCAGCAGCTCCGGGACAGGGGTATCCGGGGAGCTGTTTTTT. The full variable domain, in which reference TRBV7-3 and TRBJ2-2 provide the parts outside the CDR3, is GAGVSQTPSNKVTEKGKYVELRCDPISGHTALYWYRQSLGQGPEFLIYFQGTGAADDSGLPNDRFFAVRPEGSVSTLKIQRTERGDSAVYLCASSSGTGVSGELFFGEGSRLTVL.